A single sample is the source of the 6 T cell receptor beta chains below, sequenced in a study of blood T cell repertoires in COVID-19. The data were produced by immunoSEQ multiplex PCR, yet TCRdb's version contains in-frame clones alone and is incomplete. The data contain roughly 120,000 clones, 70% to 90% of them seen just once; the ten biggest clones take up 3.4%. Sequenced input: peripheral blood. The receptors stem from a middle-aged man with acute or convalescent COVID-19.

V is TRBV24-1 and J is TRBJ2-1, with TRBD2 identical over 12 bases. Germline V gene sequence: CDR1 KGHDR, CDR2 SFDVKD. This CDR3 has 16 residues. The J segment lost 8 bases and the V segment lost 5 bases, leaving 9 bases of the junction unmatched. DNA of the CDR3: TGTGCCACCAGTGTGGCTAGCGGGGGGGCTCTTGATGAGCAGTTCTTC. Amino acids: CATSVASGGALDEQFF.

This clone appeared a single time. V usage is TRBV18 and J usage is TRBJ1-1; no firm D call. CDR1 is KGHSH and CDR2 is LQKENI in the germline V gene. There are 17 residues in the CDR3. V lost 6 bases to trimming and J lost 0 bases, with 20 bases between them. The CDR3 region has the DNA TGTGCCAGCTCGATGACTTGGGTTGGTATTATGAACACTGAAGCTTTCTTT. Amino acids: CASSMTWVGIMNTEAFF.

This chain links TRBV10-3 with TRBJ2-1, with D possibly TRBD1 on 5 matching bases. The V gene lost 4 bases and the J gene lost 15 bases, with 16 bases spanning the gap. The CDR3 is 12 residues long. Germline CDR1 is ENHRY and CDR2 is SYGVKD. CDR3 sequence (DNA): TGTGCCATCAGTGGAGGTCAGGGCTACTCGTTCTTC. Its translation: CAISGGQGYSFF.

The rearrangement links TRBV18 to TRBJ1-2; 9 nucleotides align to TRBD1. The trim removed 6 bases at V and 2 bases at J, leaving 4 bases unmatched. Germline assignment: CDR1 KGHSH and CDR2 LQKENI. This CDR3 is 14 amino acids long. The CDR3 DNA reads TGTGCCAGCTCTCGGGACAGGGAAAACTATGGCTACACCTTC. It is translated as CASSRDRENYGYTF.

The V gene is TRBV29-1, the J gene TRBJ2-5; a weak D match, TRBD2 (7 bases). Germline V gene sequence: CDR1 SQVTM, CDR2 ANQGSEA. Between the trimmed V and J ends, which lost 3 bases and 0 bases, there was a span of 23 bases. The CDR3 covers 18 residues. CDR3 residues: CSVDNFKGGGRYQETQYF. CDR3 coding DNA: TGCAGCGTTGACAACTTTAAAGGGGGGGGCCGGTACCAAGAGACCCAGTACTTC. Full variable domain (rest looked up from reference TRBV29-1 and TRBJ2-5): SAVISQKPSRDICQRGTSLTIQCQVDSQVTMMFWYRQQPGQSLTLIATANQGSEATYESGFVIDKFPISRPNLTFSTLTVSNMSPEDSSIYLCSVDNFKGGGRYQETQYFGPGTRLLVL.

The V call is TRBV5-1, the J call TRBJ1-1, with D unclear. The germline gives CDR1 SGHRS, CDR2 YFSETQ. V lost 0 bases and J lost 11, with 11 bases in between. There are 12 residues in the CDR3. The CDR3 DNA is TGCGCCAGCAGCTTGGAGGGCCGGGAGGCTTTCTTT. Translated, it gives CASSLEGREAFF.